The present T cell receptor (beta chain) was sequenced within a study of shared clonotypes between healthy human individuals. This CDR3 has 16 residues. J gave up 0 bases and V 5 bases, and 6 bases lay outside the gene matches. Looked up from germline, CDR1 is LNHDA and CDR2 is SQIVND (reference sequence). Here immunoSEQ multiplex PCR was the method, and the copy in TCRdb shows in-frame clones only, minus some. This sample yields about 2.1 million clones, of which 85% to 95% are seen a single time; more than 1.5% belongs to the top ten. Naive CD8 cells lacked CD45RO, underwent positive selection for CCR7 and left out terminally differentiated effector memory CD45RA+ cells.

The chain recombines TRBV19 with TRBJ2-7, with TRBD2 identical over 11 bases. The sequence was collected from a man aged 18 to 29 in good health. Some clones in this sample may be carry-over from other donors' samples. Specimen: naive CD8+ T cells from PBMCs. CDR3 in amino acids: CASSAPGTSGSYEQYF. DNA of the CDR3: TGTGCCAGTAGTGCTCCCGGGACTAGCGGCTCCTACGAGCAGTACTTC.